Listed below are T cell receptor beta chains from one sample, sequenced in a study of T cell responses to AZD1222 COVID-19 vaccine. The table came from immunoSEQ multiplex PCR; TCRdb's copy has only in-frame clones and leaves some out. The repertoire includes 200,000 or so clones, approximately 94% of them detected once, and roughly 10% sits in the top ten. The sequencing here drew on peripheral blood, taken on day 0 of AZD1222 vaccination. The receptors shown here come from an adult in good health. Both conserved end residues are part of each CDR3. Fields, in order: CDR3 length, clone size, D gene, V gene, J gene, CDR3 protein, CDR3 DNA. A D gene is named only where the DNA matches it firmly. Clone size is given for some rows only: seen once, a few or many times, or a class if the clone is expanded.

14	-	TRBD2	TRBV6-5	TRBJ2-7	CASIPGLAGGEQYF	TGTGCCAGCATCCCGGGACTAGCGGGCGGCGAGCAGTACTTC
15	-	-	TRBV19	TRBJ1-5	CASSIPAGSNQPQHF	TGTGCCAGTAGTATCCCGGCCGGTAGCAATCAGCCCCAGCATTTT
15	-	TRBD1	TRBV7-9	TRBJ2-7	CASSLGDRKAYEQYF	TGTGCCAGCAGCTTAGGGGACAGAAAAGCCTACGAGCAGTACTTC
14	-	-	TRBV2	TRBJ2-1	CASSQLGAYNEQFF	TGTGCCAGCAGTCAACTAGGGGCCTACAATGAGCAGTTCTTC
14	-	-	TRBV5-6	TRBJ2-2	CASSGPVDTGELFF	TGTGCCAGCAGCGGCCCTGTGGACACCGGGGAGCTGTTTTTT
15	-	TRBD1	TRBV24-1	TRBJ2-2	CATSDPGQATGELFF	TGTGCCACCAGTGATCCGGGACAGGCTACCGGGGAGCTGTTTTTT
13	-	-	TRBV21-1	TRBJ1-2	CSPSGRGFYGYTF	TGTTCTCCATCAGGGAGGGGTTTCTATGGCTACACCTTC
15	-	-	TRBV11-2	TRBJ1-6	CASSSPGRYNSPLHF	TGTGCCAGCAGCTCACCGGGGCGGTATAATTCACCCCTCCACTTT
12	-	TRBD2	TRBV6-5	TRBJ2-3	CASRAGPDTQYF	TGTGCCAGCAGAGCGGGACCCGATACGCAGTATTTT
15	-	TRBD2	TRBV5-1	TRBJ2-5	CASSWTSGVQETQYF	TGCGCCAGCAGCTGGACTAGCGGGGTACAAGAGACCCAGTACTTC
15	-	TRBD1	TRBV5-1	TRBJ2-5	CASSLDGTAQETQYF	TGCGCCAGCAGCTTGGACGGGACAGCCCAAGAGACCCAGTACTTC
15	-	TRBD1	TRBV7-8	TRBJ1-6	CASSRDSSYNSPLHF	TGTGCCAGCAGCCGGGACAGCTCCTATAATTCACCCCTCCACTTT
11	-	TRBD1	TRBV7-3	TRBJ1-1	CASRSTGVAFF	TGTGCCAGCAGATCTACAGGGGTCGCTTTCTTT
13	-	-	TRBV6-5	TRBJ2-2	CASRNLRVGELFF	TGTGCCAGCAGAAATTTGAGGGTCGGGGAGCTGTTTTTT
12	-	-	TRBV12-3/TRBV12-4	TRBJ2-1	CASNHDSNEQFF	TGTGCCAGCAATCACGACAGCAATGAGCAGTTCTTC
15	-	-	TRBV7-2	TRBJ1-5	CASSFGPYSNQPQHF	TGTGCCAGCAGCTTTGGACCATATAGCAATCAGCCCCAGCATTTT
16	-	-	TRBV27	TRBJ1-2	CASSPRGRPNNYGYTF	TGTGCCAGCAGTCCTCGGGGGAGGCCTAATAACTATGGCTACACCTTC
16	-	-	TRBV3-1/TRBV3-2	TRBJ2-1	CASSQGTQSSYNEQFF	TGTGCCAGCAGCCAAGGGACACAGAGCTCCTACAATGAGCAGTTCTTC
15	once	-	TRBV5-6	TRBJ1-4	CASSHGTRDNEKLFF	TGTGCCAGCAGCCACGGGACGCGCGATAATGAAAAACTGTTTTTT
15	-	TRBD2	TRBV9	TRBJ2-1	CASSVDVTSGPEQFF	TGTGCCAGCAGCGTAGATGTGACTAGCGGACCTGAGCAGTTCTTC
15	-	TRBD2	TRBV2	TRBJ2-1	CASSETSGSGGEQFF	TGTGCCAGCAGTGAAACTAGCGGGAGTGGCGGTGAGCAGTTCTTC
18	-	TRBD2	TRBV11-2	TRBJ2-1	CASSPPPSGRAGGNEQFF	TGTGCCAGCAGCCCCCCCCCTAGCGGGAGGGCCGGGGGCAATGAGCAGTTCTTC
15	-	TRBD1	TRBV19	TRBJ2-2	CASSISGTGTGELFF	TGTGCCAGTAGTATTTCGGGGACAGGGACCGGGGAGCTGTTTTTT
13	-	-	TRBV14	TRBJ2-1	CASSLDRVNEQFF	TGTGCCAGCAGCCTTGACAGAGTCAATGAGCAGTTCTTC
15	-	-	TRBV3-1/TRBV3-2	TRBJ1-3	CASTPGLYSGNTIYF	TGTGCCAGCACACCGGGACTGTACTCTGGAAACACCATATATTTT
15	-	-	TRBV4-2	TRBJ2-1	CASSQDPARINEQFF	TGTGCCAGCAGCCAAGACCCCGCCAGGATCAATGAGCAGTTCTTC
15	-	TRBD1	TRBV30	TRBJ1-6	CAWSGRQGIYSPLHF	TGTGCCTGGAGTGGAAGACAGGGAATATACTCACCCCTCCACTTT
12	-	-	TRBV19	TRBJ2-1	CASSRVGDEQFF	TGTGCCAGTAGTAGAGTAGGCGATGAGCAGTTCTTC
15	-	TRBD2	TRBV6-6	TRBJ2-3	CASSGLAGVLDTQYF	TGTGCCAGCAGCGGACTAGCGGGAGTCTTAGATACGCAGTATTTT
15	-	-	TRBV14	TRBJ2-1	CASSQLTTRANEQFF	TGTGCCAGCAGCCAACTCACTACACGGGCCAATGAGCAGTTCTTC
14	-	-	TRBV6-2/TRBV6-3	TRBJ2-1	CASSYLTRDNEQFF	TGTGCCAGCAGTTACTTAACCCGGGACAATGAGCAGTTCTTC
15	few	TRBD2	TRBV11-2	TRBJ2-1	CASSLVSGRINEQFF	TGTGCCAGCAGCTTAGTCAGCGGGAGGATCAATGAGCAGTTCTTC
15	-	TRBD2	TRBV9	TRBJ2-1	CASSGKWEGPDEQFF	TGTGCCAGCAGCGGAAAGTGGGAGGGCCCCGATGAGCAGTTCTTC
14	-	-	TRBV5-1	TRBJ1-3	CASSLGGQSDTIYF	TGCGCCAGCAGCTTGGGAGGACAGTCGGACACCATATATTTT
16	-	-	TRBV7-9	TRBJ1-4	CASSLGGRSTNEKLFF	TGTGCCAGCAGCTTAGGCGGCAGATCAACTAATGAAAAACTGTTTTTT
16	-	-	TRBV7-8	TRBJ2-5	CASSLTRAWGQETQYF	TGTGCCAGCAGCTTAACCCGGGCGTGGGGTCAGGAGACCCAGTACTTC
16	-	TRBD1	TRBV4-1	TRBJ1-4	CASSQSPGQHNEKLFF	TGCGCCAGCAGCCAATCCCCGGGACAGCATAATGAAAAACTGTTTTTT